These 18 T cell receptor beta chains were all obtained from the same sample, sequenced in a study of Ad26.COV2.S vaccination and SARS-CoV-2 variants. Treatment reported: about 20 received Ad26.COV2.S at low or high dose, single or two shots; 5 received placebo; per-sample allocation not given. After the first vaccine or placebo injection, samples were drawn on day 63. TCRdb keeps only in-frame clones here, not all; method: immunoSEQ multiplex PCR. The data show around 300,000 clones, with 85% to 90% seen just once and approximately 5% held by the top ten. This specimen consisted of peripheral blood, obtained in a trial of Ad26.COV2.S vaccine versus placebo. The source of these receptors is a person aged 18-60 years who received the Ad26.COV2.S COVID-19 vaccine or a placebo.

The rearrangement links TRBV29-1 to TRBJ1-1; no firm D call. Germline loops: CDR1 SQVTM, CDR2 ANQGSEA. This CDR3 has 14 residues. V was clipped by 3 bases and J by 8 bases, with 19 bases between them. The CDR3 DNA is TGCAGCGTTGAGGTCCCCCGAACAGTAACCGAAGCTTTCTTT. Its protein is CSVEVPRTVTEAFF.

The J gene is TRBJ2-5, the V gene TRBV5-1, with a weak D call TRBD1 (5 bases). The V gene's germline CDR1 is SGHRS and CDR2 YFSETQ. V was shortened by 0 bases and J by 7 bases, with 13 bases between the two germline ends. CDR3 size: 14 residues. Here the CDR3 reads CASSLEVGVGTQYF. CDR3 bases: TGCGCCAGCAGCTTGGAGGTAGGGGTGGGGACCCAGTACTTC.

CDR3 amino acids: CASGYGDGRTDTQYF. DNA of the CDR3: TGTGCTAGTGGCTATGGGGACGGACGCACAGATACGCAGTATTTT. This sequence joins TRBV12-5 and TRBJ2-3, with D perhaps assigned TRBD1 or TRBD2 (5 bases each). V shed 6 bases and J shed 1 base, with 14 bases lying between them. CDR3 length equals 15 residues. The germline V gene has CDR1 LGHNT and CDR2 FRNRAP.

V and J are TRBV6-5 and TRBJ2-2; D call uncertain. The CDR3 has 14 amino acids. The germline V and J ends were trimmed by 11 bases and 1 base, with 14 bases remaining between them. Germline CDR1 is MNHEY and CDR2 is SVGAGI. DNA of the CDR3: TGTGCCTCCCCCCGGACCGAGAACACCGGGGAGCTGTTTTTT. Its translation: CASPRTENTGELFF.

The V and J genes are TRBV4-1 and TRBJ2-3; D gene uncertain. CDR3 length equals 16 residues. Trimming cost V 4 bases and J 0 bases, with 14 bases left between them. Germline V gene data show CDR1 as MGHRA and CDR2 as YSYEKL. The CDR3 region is CASSPPGRDSTDTQYF. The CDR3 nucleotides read TGCGCCAGCAGCCCCCCGGGCCGCGATAGCACAGATACGCAGTATTTT.

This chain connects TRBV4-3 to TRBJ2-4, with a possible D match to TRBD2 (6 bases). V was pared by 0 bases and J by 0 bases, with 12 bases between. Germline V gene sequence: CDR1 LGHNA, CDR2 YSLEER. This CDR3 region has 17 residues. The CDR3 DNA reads TGCGCCAGCAGCCAAGAACGGGGACTCTTAGCCAAAAACATTCAGTACTTC. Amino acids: CASSQERGLLAKNIQYF.

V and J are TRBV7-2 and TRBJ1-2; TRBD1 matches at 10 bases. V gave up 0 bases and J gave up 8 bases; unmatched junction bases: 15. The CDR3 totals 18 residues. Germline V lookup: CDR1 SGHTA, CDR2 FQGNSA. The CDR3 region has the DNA TGTGCCAGCAGCTTAGCCATCCTATCCGGGACAGGGGTAGAGGGCTACACCTTC. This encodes CASSLAILSGTGVEGYTF.

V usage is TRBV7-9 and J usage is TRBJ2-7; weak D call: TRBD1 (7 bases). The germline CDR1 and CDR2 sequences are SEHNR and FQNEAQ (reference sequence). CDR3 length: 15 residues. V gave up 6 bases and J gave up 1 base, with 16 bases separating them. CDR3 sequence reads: CASSPPRGTSYEQYF. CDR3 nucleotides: TGTGCCAGCAGTCCACCCAGGGGGACTTCCTACGAGCAGTACTTC. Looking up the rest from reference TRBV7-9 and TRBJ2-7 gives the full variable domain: DTGVSQNPRHKITKRGQNVTFRCDPISEHNRLYWYRQTLGQGPEFLTYFQNEAQLEKSRLLSDRFSAERPKGSFSTLEIQRTEQGDSAMYLCASSPPRGTSYEQYFGPGTRLTVT.

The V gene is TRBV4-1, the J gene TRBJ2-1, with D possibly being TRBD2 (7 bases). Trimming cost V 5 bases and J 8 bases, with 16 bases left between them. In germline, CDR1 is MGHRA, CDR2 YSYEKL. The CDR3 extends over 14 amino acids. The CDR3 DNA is TGCGCCAGCAGCGGGGCGGGGGCCCTCGATGAGCAGTTCTTC. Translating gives CASSGAGALDEQFF.

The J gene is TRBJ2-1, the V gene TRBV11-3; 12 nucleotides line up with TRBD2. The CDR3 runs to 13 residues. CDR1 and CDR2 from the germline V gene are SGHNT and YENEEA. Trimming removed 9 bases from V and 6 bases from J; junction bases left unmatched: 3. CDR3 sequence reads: CASRLAGVNEQFF. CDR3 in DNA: TGTGCCAGTCGACTAGCGGGAGTCAATGAGCAGTTCTTC.

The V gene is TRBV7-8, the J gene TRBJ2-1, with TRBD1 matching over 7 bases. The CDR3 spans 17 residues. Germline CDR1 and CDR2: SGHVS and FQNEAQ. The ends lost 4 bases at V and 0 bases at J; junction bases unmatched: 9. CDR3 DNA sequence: TGTGCCAGCAGCTCACCCAGGGGGATTAGCTCCTACAATGAGCAGTTCTTC. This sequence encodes CASSSPRGISSYNEQFF.

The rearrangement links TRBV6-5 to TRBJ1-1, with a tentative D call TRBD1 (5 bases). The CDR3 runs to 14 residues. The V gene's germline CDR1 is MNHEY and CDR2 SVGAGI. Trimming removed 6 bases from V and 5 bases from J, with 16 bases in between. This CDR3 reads CASSWRGLDTEAFF. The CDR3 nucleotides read TGTGCCAGCAGCTGGAGGGGTCTGGATACTGAAGCTTTCTTT.

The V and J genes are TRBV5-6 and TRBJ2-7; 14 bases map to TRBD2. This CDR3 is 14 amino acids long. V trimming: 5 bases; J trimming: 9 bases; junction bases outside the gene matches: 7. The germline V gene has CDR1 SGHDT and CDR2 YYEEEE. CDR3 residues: CASSSGTSGSLQYV. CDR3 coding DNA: TGTGCCAGCAGTTCCGGGACTAGCGGGAGTCTGCAGTACGTC.

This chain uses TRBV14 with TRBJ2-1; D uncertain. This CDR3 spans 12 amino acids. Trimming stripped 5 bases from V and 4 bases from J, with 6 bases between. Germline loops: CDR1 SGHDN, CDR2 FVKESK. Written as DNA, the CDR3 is TGTGCCAGCAGCTCGAATTACAATGAGCAGTTCTTC. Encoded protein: CASSSNYNEQFF.

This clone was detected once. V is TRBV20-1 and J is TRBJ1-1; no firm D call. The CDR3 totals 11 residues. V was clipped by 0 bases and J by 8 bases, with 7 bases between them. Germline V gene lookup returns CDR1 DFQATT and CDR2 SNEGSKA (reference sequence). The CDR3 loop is CSARDRVEAFF. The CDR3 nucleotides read TGCAGTGCTAGAGATCGTGTAGAAGCTTTCTTT.

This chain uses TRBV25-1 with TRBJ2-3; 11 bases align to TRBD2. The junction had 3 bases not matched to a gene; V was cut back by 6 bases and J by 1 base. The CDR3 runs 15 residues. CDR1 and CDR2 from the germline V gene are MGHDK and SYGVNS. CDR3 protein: CASSPLAGGTDTQYF. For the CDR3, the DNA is TGTGCCAGCAGCCCACTAGCGGGGGGCACAGATACGCAGTATTTT.

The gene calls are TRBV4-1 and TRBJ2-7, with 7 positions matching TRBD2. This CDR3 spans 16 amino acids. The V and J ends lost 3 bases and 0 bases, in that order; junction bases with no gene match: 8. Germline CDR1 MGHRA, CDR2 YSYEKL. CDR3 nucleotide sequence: TGCGCCAGCAGCCAGGCGAGCGGGGCCTTCTCCTACGAGCAGTACTTC. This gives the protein CASSQASGAFSYEQYF.

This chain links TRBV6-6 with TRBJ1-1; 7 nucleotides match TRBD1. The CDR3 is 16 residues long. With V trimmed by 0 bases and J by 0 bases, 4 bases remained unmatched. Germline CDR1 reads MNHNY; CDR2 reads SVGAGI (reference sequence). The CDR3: CASSYSATGMNTEAFF. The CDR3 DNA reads TGTGCCAGCAGTTACTCGGCGACAGGGATGAACACTGAAGCTTTCTTT.